This passage covers 17 T cell receptor beta chains from one sample sequenced in a study of blood T cells in healthy people across ages. Next came a second PCR, run for about 7 to 12 cycles, which used a sample-barcoded 5' primer along with a J-beta primer mix. MiXCR was run by TCRdb on the 5' RACE reads, yielding one entry per CDR3 protein. The sample lists about 510,000 distinct CDR3 sequences; roughly a quarter were seen once. The same sample was also studied in work on T cells of mothers and their children.

Sequences were obtained from blood. The origin of the receptors is a boy younger than 10 in good health.

This clonotype has just a few counts. The chain employs TRBV19 and TRBJ1-1; D possibly corresponds to TRBD1 (5 bases). V lost 6 bases, J lost 5 bases, and 22 bases lay in between. CDR1 and CDR2 (germline): LNHDA, SQIVND (reference sequence). This CDR3 has 16 amino acids. This chain's CDR3 is CASSPGYVGPRTEAFF. In DNA, the CDR3 is TGTGCCAGTAGCCCAGGATACGTGGGGCCGCGGACTGAAGCTTTCTTT.

The chain joins TRBV20-1 to TRBJ1-1; TRBD1 matches at 8 bases. The CDR3 runs 12 residues. Germline assignment: CDR1 DFQATT and CDR2 SNEGSKA (reference sequence). For the CDR3, the DNA is TGCAGAGCAGAGACAGGGGAGGATGAAGCTTTCTTT. This encodes CRAETGEDEAFF.

The rearrangement links TRBV4-1 to TRBJ2-2; the D call may be TRBD1 or TRBD2 (5 bases each). CDR1 and CDR2 (germline): MGHRA, YSYEKL. The V end lost 3 bases, the J end lost 0 bases, and 11 bases lay between the germline ends. This CDR3 is built from 16 residues. The CDR3 sequence: CASSQGVASNTGELFF. CDR3 nucleotide sequence: TGCGCCAGCAGCCAGGGGGTAGCGTCGAACACCGGGGAGCTGTTTTTT.

The genes are TRBV5-1 and TRBJ1-3; no clear D. There are 13 residues in the CDR3. The germline gives CDR1 SGHRS, CDR2 YFSETQ. V gave up 5 bases and J gave up 2 bases, with 8 bases separating them. The CDR3 DNA is TGCGCCAGCAGTTGGGAGCCTGGAAACACCATATATTTT. Amino acids: CASSWEPGNTIYF.

The V and J genes are TRBV30 and TRBJ2-2, with D possibly being TRBD2 (6 bases). V shed 4 bases and J shed 4 bases, with 7 bases lying between them. CDR3 size: 12 residues. In germline, CDR1 is GTSNPN, CDR2 SVGIG (reference sequence). The CDR3 region has the DNA TGTGCCTGGACCGGGGGCACCGGGGAGCTGTTTTTT. It encodes CAWTGGTGELFF.

The V gene is TRBV6-5, the J gene TRBJ1-4; D is unresolved. CDR1 and CDR2 (germline): MNHEY, SVGAGI. Trimming pared 5 bases from V and 7 bases from J, leaving 17 bases between. This CDR3 comprises 15 residues. The CDR3 region has the DNA TGTGCCAGCAGTCTCGAGGGAGGTTGGGGTGAAAAACTGTTTTTT. Translated: CASSLEGGWGEKLFF.

This clonotype was seen a handful of times. The rearrangement joins TRBV4-3 to TRBJ2-2, with TRBD2 as a possible D gene (5 bases). The CDR3 length is 16 residues. V was shortened by 1 base and J by 7 bases, with 16 bases between the two germline ends. Germline V lookup: CDR1 LGHNA, CDR2 YSLEER. CDR3 loop: CASSQVWLASRGELFF. The CDR3 coding sequence is TGCGCCAGCAGCCAAGTCTGGCTAGCTTCCCGCGGGGAGCTGTTTTTT.

This sequence joins TRBV3-1 and TRBJ2-1; 9 nucleotides agree with TRBD1. With 0 bases clipped from V and 5 bases from J, the junction kept 5 bases outside the gene matches. The germline gives CDR1 LGHDT, CDR2 YNNKEL (reference sequence). The CDR3 extends over 16 amino acids. CDR3 in amino acids: CASSQELGTGNNEQFF. Written as DNA, the CDR3 is TGTGCCAGCAGCCAAGAGCTGGGGACAGGGAACAATGAGCAGTTCTTC.

The chain combines TRBV6-1 with TRBJ2-3, with D uncertain. CDR3 length equals 13 residues. Germline V gene lookup returns CDR1 MNHNS and CDR2 SASEGT. The V end was cut by 6 bases, the J end by 0 bases, with 7 bases between. The CDR3 bases are TGTGCCAGCAGGAGCGTAAGCACAGATACGCAGTATTTT. Its protein product is CASRSVSTDTQYF.

This clonotype was recorded at least ten times. Here the CDR3 DNA reads TGTGCCAGCAGTTTAGAGCGGGGGTACCCATACAGGCAGTTCTTC. This translates into CASSLERGYPYRQFF. The genes are TRBV12-3 or TRBV12-4 and TRBJ2-1; 8 positions match TRBD2. The CDR3 has 15 amino acids. Germline trimming cut 1 base from V and 12 bases from J; bases unmatched to any gene: 11.

As DNA, the CDR3 is TGCAGTGCCTCTGAAGGGGGAATCACTGAAGCTTTCTTT. This sequence encodes CSASEGGITEAFF. This chain connects TRBV20-1 to TRBJ1-1; possibly TRBD1 for D (6 bases). The CDR3 contains 13 residues. Germline-derived CDR1 and CDR2 are DFQATT and SNEGSKA (reference sequence). Trimming took 6 bases from V and 4 from J, leaving 15 bases between them.

The chain carries TRBV29-1 and TRBJ1-2, with 8 bases aligning to TRBD1. From germline, CDR1 is SQVTM and CDR2 ANQGSEA. The CDR3 consists of 15 residues. V shed 3 bases and J 3 bases; nucleotides not matched to a gene: 9. CDR3 sequence (DNA): TGCAGCGTTGAGGATTTAGACAGGGGATACTATGGCTACACCTTC. Amino acid sequence: CSVEDLDRGYYGYTF.

The chain carries TRBV19 and TRBJ1-1, with D uncertain. V dropped 1 base and J dropped 4 bases, with 10 bases sitting between them. This CDR3 spans 14 amino acids. Germline V gene lookup returns CDR1 LNHDA and CDR2 SQIVND (reference sequence). The CDR3 DNA reads TGTGCCAGTAGTATAGTTCCGGGGAGCACTGAAGCTTTCTTT. Residues: CASSIVPGSTEAFF. The entire variable domain, with the rest obtained from reference TRBV19 and TRBJ1-1, is as follows: DGGITQSPKYLFRKEGQNVTLSCEQNLNHDAMYWYRQDPGQGLRLIYYSQIVNDFQKGDIAEGYSVSREKKESFPLTVTSAQKNPTAFYLCASSIVPGSTEAFFGQGTRLTVV.

The rearrangement joins TRBV7-2 to TRBJ2-7, with D unclear. The V end lost 3 bases, the J end lost 2 bases, and 14 bases lay between the germline ends. The CDR3 extends over 15 amino acids. In germline, CDR1 is SGHTA, CDR2 FQGNSA. The CDR3 region is CASSLFSDPAYEQYF. The CDR3 coding sequence is TGTGCCAGCAGCTTGTTCTCGGACCCAGCCTACGAGCAGTACTTC.

In this sample, this clonotype turned up a few times. V gene TRBV12-3 or TRBV12-4 combines with J gene TRBJ1-1; 8 positions match TRBD1. CDR3 length: 14 amino acids. J lost 5 bases, V lost 2 bases, and 4 bases had no gene match. This CDR3 reads CASSLQGAHTEAFF. In nucleotides, the CDR3 is TGTGCCAGCAGTTTACAGGGGGCGCATACTGAAGCTTTCTTT.

This clonotype appeared a few times. The V gene is TRBV5-5, the J gene TRBJ1-4; D gene uncertain. Germline CDR1 SGHKS, CDR2 YYEKEE (reference sequence). The CDR3 runs to 14 residues. V dropped 1 base and J dropped 6 bases, with 10 bases sitting between them. CDR3 in amino acids: CASSLFDNDEKLFF. The CDR3 DNA sequence: TGTGCCAGCAGCTTGTTTGACAACGATGAAAAACTGTTTTTT.

The chain has TRBV19 and TRBJ2-5, with TRBD1 identical over 8 bases. V shed 5 bases, J shed 2 bases, and the junction held 7 bases outside the gene matches. Germline V CDR1 and CDR2: LNHDA, SQIVND (reference sequence). The CDR3 covers 15 residues. As DNA, the CDR3 is TGTGCCAGTAGTTCAGGGGGCTCGTTTCAAGAGACCCAGTACTTC. Translation: CASSSGGSFQETQYF.